Presented here are 14 T cell receptor beta chains from one specimen sequenced in a study of blood T cell repertoires in COVID-19. Some clones are missing from TCRdb's copy, which holds only in-frame ones; the method was immunoSEQ multiplex PCR. This sample has around 400,000 clones, with approximately 90% found just once. Material: PBMCs or T cells enriched from blood (not recorded which). The receptor source for this set is a woman in her thirties or forties who had been exposed to COVID-19.

The chain employs TRBV7-6 and TRBJ1-3, with 7 bases matching TRBD1. The CDR3 is 15 amino acids. V lost 5 bases, J lost 3 bases, and 7 bases stayed unmatched. Germline CDR1 SGHVS, CDR2 FNYEAQ. This CDR3 reads CASSQRRGNGNTIYF. CDR3 nucleotides: TGTGCCAGCAGCCAACGCAGGGGGAATGGAAACACCATATATTTT. Drawing the rest from reference TRBV7-6 and TRBJ1-3, the complete variable domain is GAGVSQSPRYKVTKRGQDVALRCDPISGHVSLYWYRQALGQGPEFLTYFNYEAQQDKSGLPNDRFSAERPEGSISTLTIQRTEQRDSAMYRCASSQRRGNGNTIYFGEGSWLTVV.

This rearrangement joins TRBV14 to TRBJ1-1; D is unclear. V shed 0 bases and J shed 7 bases, with 12 bases lying between them. CDR1 and CDR2 (germline): SGHDN, FVKESK. This CDR3 has 14 amino acids. The CDR3 protein is CASSQELRRGEAFF. DNA of the CDR3: TGTGCCAGCAGCCAAGAACTTAGGCGGGGTGAAGCTTTCTTT.

The chain joins TRBV19 to TRBJ2-1; D is possibly TRBD2 (6 bases). V was pared by 6 bases and J by 4 bases, with 13 bases between. The CDR3 totals 14 residues. Germline V CDR1 and CDR2: LNHDA, SQIVND (reference sequence). Here the CDR3 DNA reads TGTGCCAGTAGGCAACGGGGGACTTACAATGAGCAGTTCTTC. It translates to CASRQRGTYNEQFF.

V gene TRBV29-1 combines with J gene TRBJ2-2; the D gene is possibly TRBD1 (6 bases). The germline V gene encodes CDR1 SQVTM and CDR2 ANQGSEA. The CDR3 sequence is 15 residues long. Trimming pared 4 bases from V and 6 bases from J, leaving 18 bases between. The CDR3 coding sequence is TGCAGCGTTGGGGAACAGGGAGTGCTGGCCGGGGAGCTGTTTTTT. Its translation is CSVGEQGVLAGELFF.

This chain links TRBV9 with TRBJ1-2; a weak D match, TRBD1 (6 bases). This CDR3 has 12 residues. V shed 7 bases and J shed 6 bases, with 13 bases lying between them. From germline, CDR1 is SGDLS and CDR2 YYNGEE. The chain's CDR3 is CASSRGADGYTF. The CDR3 nucleotides read TGTGCCAGCTCGCGGGGGGCGGATGGCTACACCTTC.

The rearrangement uses TRBV12-3 or TRBV12-4 and TRBJ2-5; D not resolved. This CDR3 comprises 13 residues. The V and J ends lost 8 bases and 5 bases respectively, with 15 bases between them. CDR3 nucleotides: TGTGCCAGCGGGCTTGTGGCAACGGAGACCCAGTACTTC. This sequence encodes CASGLVATETQYF.

The gene calls are TRBV29-1 and TRBJ1-1; 7 bases fit TRBD1. The CDR3 covers 15 residues. The germline V gene has CDR1 SQVTM and CDR2 ANQGSEA. J was trimmed by 1 base and V by 6 bases; bases with no gene match: 11. DNA of the CDR3: TGCAGCGTGGGGGACAGTCTAGGACGGAACACTGAAGCTTTCTTT. It specifies CSVGDSLGRNTEAFF. Looking up the rest from reference TRBV29-1 and TRBJ1-1 gives the full variable domain: SAVISQKPSRDICQRGTSLTIQCQVDSQVTMMFWYRQQPGQSLTLIATANQGSEATYESGFVIDKFPISRPNLTFSTLTVSNMSPEDSSIYLCSVGDSLGRNTEAFFGQGTRLTVV.

As for this clone: Other DNA sequences in the sample encode the same CDR3. The chain joins TRBV18 to TRBJ2-2; TRBD1 aligns across 10 bases. Germline trimming cut 2 bases from V and 5 bases from J; bases unmatched to any gene: 2. Germline V gene data show CDR1 as KGHSH and CDR2 as LQKENI. The CDR3 extends over 15 amino acids. CDR3 in amino acids: CASSPGQGVTGELFF. CDR3 coding DNA: TGTGCCAGCTCACCAGGACAGGGGGTGACCGGGGAGCTGTTTTTT.

This chain connects TRBV11-3 to TRBJ2-7; 10 bases line up with TRBD2. The length of the CDR3 is 17 residues. Germline V gene sequence: CDR1 SGHNT, CDR2 YENEEA. V dropped 1 base and J dropped 2; count of bases not matched to a gene: 8. CDR3 loop: CASSLVKASGGPYEQYF. The DNA of the CDR3 is TGTGCCAGCAGCTTAGTAAAGGCTAGCGGGGGTCCCTACGAGCAGTACTTC.

The V gene is TRBV5-1, the J gene TRBJ1-6, with 8 bases identical to TRBD1. CDR3 length equals 14 residues. With V trimmed by 0 bases and J by 14 bases, 7 bases remained unmatched. Germline values: CDR1 SGHRS, CDR2 YFSETQ. The CDR3 reads CASSLGGTGPSLHF. The CDR3 DNA sequence: TGCGCCAGCAGCTTGGGAGGGACAGGACCATCCCTCCACTTT. Combining the CDR3 with reference TRBV5-1 and TRBJ1-6 gives the whole variable domain KAGVTQTPRYLIKTRGQQVTLSCSPISGHRSVSWYQQTPGQGLQFLFEYFSETQRNKGNFPGRFSGRQFSNSRSEMNVSTLELGDSALYLCASSLGGTGPSLHFGNGTRLTVT.

The CDR3 DNA reads TGTGCCAGCAGTAAAGCGGGAGGGTTAAGCTCCTACAATGAGCAGTTCTTC. It specifies CASSKAGGLSSYNEQFF. The chain couples TRBV27 to TRBJ2-1; the match to TRBD2 covers 10 bases. The CDR3 extends over 17 amino acids. In germline, CDR1 is MNHEY, CDR2 SMNVEV (reference sequence). Trimming removed 5 bases from V and 0 bases from J; junction bases left unmatched: 7.

The chain joins TRBV18 to TRBJ2-2; TRBD2 matches at 9 bases. CDR3 length equals 16 residues. Germline CDR1 and CDR2: KGHSH and LQKENI. V shed 3 bases and J 7 bases; nucleotides not matched to a gene: 9. CDR3 DNA: TGTGCCAGCTCACCTAAACTAGCGGGCGCCCTCGGGGAGCTGTTTTTT. Translating it yields CASSPKLAGALGELFF.

The chain couples TRBV10-3 to TRBJ1-2, with a tentative D call TRBD1 (6 bases). Trimming took off 6 bases at V and 5 bases at J, with 13 bases between the two ends. There are 13 residues in the CDR3. Per germline, CDR1 ENHRY and CDR2 SYGVKD. CDR3 region: CAISRGSNYGYTF. The CDR3 bases are TGTGCCATCAGCAGGGGATCAAATTATGGCTACACCTTC.

The chain links TRBV19 to TRBJ1-3; 9 nucleotides agree with TRBD1. Germline CDR1 is LNHDA and CDR2 is SQIVND (reference sequence). This CDR3 has 13 amino acids. Trimming at V came to 10 bases and at J to 3 bases, leaving 4 bases not matched to a gene. The chain's CDR3 is CATDRGFGNTIYF. The CDR3 nucleotides read TGTGCCACGGACAGGGGTTTTGGAAACACCATATATTTT.